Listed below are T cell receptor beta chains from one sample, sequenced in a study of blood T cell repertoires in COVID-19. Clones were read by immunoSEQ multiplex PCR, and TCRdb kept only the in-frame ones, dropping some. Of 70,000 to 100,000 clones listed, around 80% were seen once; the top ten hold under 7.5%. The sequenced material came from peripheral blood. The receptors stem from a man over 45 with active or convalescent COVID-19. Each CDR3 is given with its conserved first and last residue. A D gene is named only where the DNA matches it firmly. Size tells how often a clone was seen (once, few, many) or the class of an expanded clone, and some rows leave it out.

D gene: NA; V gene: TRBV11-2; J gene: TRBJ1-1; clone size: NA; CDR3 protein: CASSPNRGTEAFF; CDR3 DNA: TGTGCCAGCAGCCCTAATCGCGGCACTGAAGCTTTCTTT
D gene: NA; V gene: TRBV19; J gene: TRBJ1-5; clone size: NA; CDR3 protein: CASKEQGSDNQPQHF; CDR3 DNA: TGTGCCAGTAAAGAGCAGGGAAGTGACAATCAGCCCCAGCATTTT
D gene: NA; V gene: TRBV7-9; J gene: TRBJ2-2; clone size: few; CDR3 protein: CASSATHPNTGELFF; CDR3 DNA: TGTGCCAGCAGCGCGACACATCCGAACACCGGGGAGCTGTTTTTT
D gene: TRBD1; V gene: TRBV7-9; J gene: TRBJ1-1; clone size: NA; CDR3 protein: CASSYGQGITRGTEAFF; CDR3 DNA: TGTGCCAGCAGCTATGGACAGGGGATCACTCGAGGCACTGAAGCTTTCTTT
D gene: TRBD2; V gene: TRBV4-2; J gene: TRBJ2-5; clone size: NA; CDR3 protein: CASSQEASGGVETQYF; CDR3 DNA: TGTGCCAGCAGCCAAGAAGCTAGCGGGGGGGTTGAGACCCAGTACTTC
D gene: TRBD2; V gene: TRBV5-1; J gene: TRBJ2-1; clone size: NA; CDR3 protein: CASSSSPSGSYNEQFF; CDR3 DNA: TGCGCCAGCAGCTCCAGCCCTAGCGGCTCCTACAATGAGCAGTTCTTC
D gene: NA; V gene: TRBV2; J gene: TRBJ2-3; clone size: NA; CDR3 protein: CASDRTTDTQYF; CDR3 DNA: TGTGCCAGCGACAGGACAACAGATACGCAGTATTTT
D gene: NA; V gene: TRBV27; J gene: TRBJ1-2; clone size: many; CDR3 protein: CASRGNPGLRRDGYTF; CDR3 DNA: TGTGCCAGCAGGGGAAATCCGGGACTTAGGAGGGATGGCTACACCTTC
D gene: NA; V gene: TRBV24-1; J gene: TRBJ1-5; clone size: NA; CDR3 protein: CATSLGGTVAQHF; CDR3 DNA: TGTGCCACCAGTTTAGGAGGGACTGTGGCCCAGCATTTT
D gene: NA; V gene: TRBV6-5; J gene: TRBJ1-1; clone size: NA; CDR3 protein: CASSFARMNTEAFF; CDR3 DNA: TGTGCCAGCAGTTTCGCGAGAATGAACACTGAAGCTTTCTTT
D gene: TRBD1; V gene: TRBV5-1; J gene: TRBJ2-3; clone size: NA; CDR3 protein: CASRRDRDTDTQYF; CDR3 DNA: TGCGCCAGCAGGCGGGACAGGGACACAGATACGCAGTATTTT
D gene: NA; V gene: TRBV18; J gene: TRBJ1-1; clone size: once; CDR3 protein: CASSPWARGVNTEAFF; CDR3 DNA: TGTGCCAGCTCACCATGGGCGCGGGGGGTGAACACTGAAGCTTTCTTT
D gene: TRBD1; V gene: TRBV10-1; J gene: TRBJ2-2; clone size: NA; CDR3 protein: CASSDPGQGASGELFF; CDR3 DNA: TGCGCCAGCAGTGACCCGGGACAGGGGGCGAGCGGGGAGCTGTTTTTT
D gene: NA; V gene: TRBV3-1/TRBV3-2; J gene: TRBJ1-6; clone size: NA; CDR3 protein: CASSNDHRDNSPLHF; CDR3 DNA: TGTGCCAGCAGCAATGACCACAGAGATAATTCACCCCTCCACTTT
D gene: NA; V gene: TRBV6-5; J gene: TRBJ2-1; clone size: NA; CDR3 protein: CASSRREGNEQFF; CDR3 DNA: TGTGCCAGCAGCCGCAGGGAAGGAAATGAGCAGTTCTTC
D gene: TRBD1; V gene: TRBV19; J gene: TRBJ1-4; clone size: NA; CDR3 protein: CASSTTGKEQGEKLFF; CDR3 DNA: TGTGCCAGTAGTACGACAGGGAAGGAGCAGGGAGAAAAACTGTTTTTT
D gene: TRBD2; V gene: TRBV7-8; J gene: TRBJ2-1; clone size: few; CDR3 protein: CASSLGLLAGASYNEQFF; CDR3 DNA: TGTGCCAGCAGCTTAGGGCTCCTAGCGGGGGCTTCCTACAATGAGCAGTTCTTC
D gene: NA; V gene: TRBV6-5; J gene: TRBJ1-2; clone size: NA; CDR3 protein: CASRTPGGGYTF; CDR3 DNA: TGTGCCAGCAGAACACCGGGTGGGGGCTACACCTTC
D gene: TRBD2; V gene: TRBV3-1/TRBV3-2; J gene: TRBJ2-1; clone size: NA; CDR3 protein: CASSQEPSGGLSSYNEQFF; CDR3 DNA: TGTGCCAGCAGCCAAGAGCCTAGCGGGGGCCTAAGCTCCTACAATGAGCAGTTCTTC
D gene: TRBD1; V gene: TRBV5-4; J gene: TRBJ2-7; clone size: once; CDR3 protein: CASSFGIGTGAVYEQYF; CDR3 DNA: TGTGCCAGCAGCTTTGGGATCGGGACAGGGGCCGTCTACGAGCAGTACTTC
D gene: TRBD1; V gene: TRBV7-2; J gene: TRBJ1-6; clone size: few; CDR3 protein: CASSGGQGDSYNSPLHF; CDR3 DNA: TGTGCCAGCAGCGGAGGACAGGGGGACTCCTATAATTCACCCCTCCACTTT
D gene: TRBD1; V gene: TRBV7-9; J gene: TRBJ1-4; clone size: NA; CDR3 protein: CASSAGTGGSEKLFF; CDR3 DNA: TGTGCCAGCAGCGCCGGGACAGGGGGCAGCGAAAAACTGTTTTTT
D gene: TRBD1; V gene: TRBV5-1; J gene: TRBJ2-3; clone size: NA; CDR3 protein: CASSTGQGGTDTQYF; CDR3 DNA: TGCGCCAGCAGCACGGGACAGGGGGGAACAGATACGCAGTATTTT
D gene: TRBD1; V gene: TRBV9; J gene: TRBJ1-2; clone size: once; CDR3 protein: CASSPRDRESNYGYTF; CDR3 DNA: TGTGCCAGCAGCCCCCGGGACAGGGAATCTAACTATGGCTACACCTTC
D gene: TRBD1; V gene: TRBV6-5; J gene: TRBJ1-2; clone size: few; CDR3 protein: CASSYEGAGYGYTF; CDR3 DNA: TGTGCCAGCAGTTACGAGGGGGCGGGCTATGGCTACACCTTC
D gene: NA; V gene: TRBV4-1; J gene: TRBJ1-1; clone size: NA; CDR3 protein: CASRQWASTQGTEAFF; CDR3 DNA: TGCGCCAGCAGGCAGTGGGCGTCTACCCAAGGCACTGAAGCTTTCTTT
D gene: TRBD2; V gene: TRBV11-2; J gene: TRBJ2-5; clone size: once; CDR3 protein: CASSLATGGNQETQYF; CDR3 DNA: TGTGCCAGCAGCTTAGCTACGGGGGGGAACCAAGAGACCCAGTACTTC
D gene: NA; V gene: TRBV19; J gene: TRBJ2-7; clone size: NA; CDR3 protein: CASSMVRDGAYEQYF; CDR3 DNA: TGTGCCAGTAGTATGGTGCGGGACGGCGCCTACGAGCAGTACTTC